This TCR beta chain was found in a study of T-cell memory formation after mild COVID-19. Points from the study as a whole: CD4+ clones that contracted lay mainly in CM and EM; CD8+ ones lay in EMRA.

Points on this clonotype: Antigen unknown.

The CDR3 length is 17 residues. CDR1 is SGHTA, CDR2 FQGNSA, per germline. V dropped 5 bases and J dropped 2; count of bases not matched to a gene: 13. TCRdb re-called the 5' RACE reads through MiXCR, storing one row per CDR3 protein. The sample records about 430,000 distinct CDR3 sequences, more than 20% being singletons. The source of this sequence is an adult woman who had mild COVID-19 (a few samples of this study predate the infection). Cell type and time point are not known. Sequenced input: PBMCs or a T cell subset sorted from them (not recorded which). This chain joins TRBV7-2 and TRBJ2-3, with 7 positions matching TRBD2. The CDR3 spells CASSHRGRRGTTDTQYF. CDR3 bases: TGTGCCAGCAGCCACCGAGGAAGGCGGGGGACCACAGATACGCAGTATTTT.